A single sample gave rise to the 30 T cell receptor beta chains below, sequenced in a study of CD8+ T cells in alopecia areata. Treatment here: oral pan-JAK inhibitor, 5-10 mg twice daily. It was cDNA, reverse transcribed from extracted RNA, that served as the sequencing template. The assay was immunoSEQ multiplex PCR, and TCRdb's table has in-frame clones only and misses some. The data show 180,000 or so clones, 40% to 65% seen once. This specimen was CD8+ T cells sorted from blood, taken at week 24, from a patient treated with tofacitinib. These receptors came from a human donor with alopecia areata.

This clone has a handful of counts. This chain joins TRBV5-6 and TRBJ1-2; tentatively, D is TRBD1 (5 bases). Trimming left V 4 bases short and J 6 bases short, with 19 bases between. Germline V gene sequence: CDR1 SGHDT, CDR2 YYEEEE. The CDR3 consists of 15 residues. CDR3 DNA: TGTGCCAGCAGCGTGATCGGGGACCTCTGGCATGGCTACACCTTC. This encodes CASSVIGDLWHGYTF.

This clone was seen a handful of times. This sample includes further DNA sequences coding for the same CDR3. The chain uses TRBV11-2 and TRBJ2-3, with a tentative D call TRBD2 (6 bases). The germline CDR1 and CDR2 sequences are SGHAT and FQNNGV. V lost 3 bases and J 6 bases, leaving 7 bases between the germline ends. This CDR3 has 12 residues. The CDR3 spells CASSLGTDTQYF. Here the CDR3 DNA reads TGTGCCAGCAGCTTGGGGACTGATACGCAGTATTTT.

Remarks on this clone: At the DNA level, this CDR3 is encoded by other sequences in the same sample as well. The genes are TRBV13 and TRBJ2-7, with TRBD1 matching 8 bases. The V segment lost 5 bases and the J segment 7 bases; nucleotides outside the gene matches: 4. CDR3 length equals 12 residues. The germline V gene has CDR1 PRHDT and CDR2 FYEKMQ (reference sequence). CDR3 loop: CASSPRGREQYF. The CDR3 DNA reads as TGTGCCAGCAGCCCCAGGGGGCGTGAGCAGTACTTC.

The chain joins TRBV7-7 to TRBJ1-2; possible D gene TRBD1, 5 bases. The V and J ends lost 7 bases and 6 bases respectively, with 12 bases between them. Germline-derived CDR1 and CDR2 are SSHAT and FNYEAQ (reference sequence). This CDR3 has 12 amino acids. CDR3 DNA sequence: TGTGCCAGCAATTGGGGGAGAAATGGCTACACCTTC. This sequence encodes CASNWGRNGYTF.

The genes are TRBV30 and TRBJ1-1; D is undetermined. The germline V and J ends were trimmed by 5 bases and 4 bases, with 14 bases remaining between them. This CDR3 has 13 amino acids. CDR1 is GTSNPN, CDR2 SVGIG, per germline (reference sequence). DNA for the CDR3: TGTGCCTGGTTGTCGGGGTCTGTCACTGAAGCTTTCTTT. Translation gives CAWLSGSVTEAFF. The variable domain in full, with the rest retrieved from reference TRBV30 and TRBJ1-1, is SQTIHQWPATLVQPVGSPLSLECTVEGTSNPNLYWYRQAAGRGLQLLFYSVGIGQISSEVPQNLSASRPQDRQFILSSKKLLLSDSGFYLCAWLSGSVTEAFFGQGTRLTVV.

This clone was detected a few times. The rearrangement joins TRBV30 to TRBJ2-5, with 8 positions matching TRBD1. The DNA end is more similar to TRBJ2-7, so the J call may be wrong. The germline V gene encodes CDR1 GTSNPN and CDR2 SVGIG (reference sequence). The CDR3 runs to 13 residues. The CDR3 nucleotides are TGTGCCTGGAGTCTAACAGGGGGACACGAGCAGTACTTC. It encodes CAWSLTGGHEQYF.

The genes are TRBV30 and TRBJ2-6, with TRBD1 as a possible D gene (5 bases). V was trimmed by 2 bases and J by 0 bases, leaving 5 bases between them. The CDR3 is 14 amino acids. The germline V gene encodes CDR1 GTSNPN and CDR2 SVGIG (reference sequence). The CDR3: CAWSQGSGANVLTF. The CDR3 coding sequence is TGTGCCTGGAGTCAGGGCTCTGGGGCCAACGTCCTGACTTTC.

The chain is built from TRBV6-1 and TRBJ2-7, with D unclear. The CDR3 sequence is 13 residues long. CDR1 MNHNS and CDR2 SASEGT come from the germline V gene. V lost 8 bases to trimming and J lost 1 base, with 12 bases between them. CDR3 DNA: TGTGCCAGCTGGTTTGGGCAGTCCTACGAGCAGTACTTC. It translates to CASWFGQSYEQYF.

V and J are TRBV5-1 and TRBJ2-1; 8 positions agree with TRBD1. V shed 3 bases, J shed 2 bases, and the junction held 7 bases outside the gene matches. This CDR3 region has 16 residues. From germline, CDR1 is SGHRS and CDR2 YFSETQ. The CDR3 region is CASSSGDRSTYNEQFF. The CDR3 DNA reads as TGCGCCAGCAGCTCGGGGGACAGGAGTACCTACAATGAGCAGTTCTTC.

CDR3 residues: CASRIWTGRPGGYGYTF. Here the CDR3 DNA reads TGTGCCAGCAGAATATGGACAGGGCGACCGGGTGGCTATGGCTACACCTTC. V usage is TRBV7-2 and J usage is TRBJ1-2; 8 nucleotides line up with TRBD1. This CDR3 has 17 amino acids. Germline CDR1 and CDR2: SGHTA and FQGNSA. Losses at the gene ends were 6 bases for V and 4 bases for J; bases not matched to a gene: 16.

V gene TRBV27 combines with J gene TRBJ1-2, with unresolved D. V was pared by 5 bases and J by 4 bases, with 14 bases between. The CDR3 contains 14 residues. The germline CDR1 and CDR2 sequences are MNHEY and SMNVEV (reference sequence). CDR3 DNA sequence: TGTGCCAGCAGTCCAATGGGCCAGGCCTATGGCTACACCTTC. Protein sequence: CASSPMGQAYGYTF.

In this sample, this clone turned up once. This chain joins TRBV5-8 and TRBJ1-5, with a weak D call TRBD1 (6 bases). V lost 1 base to trimming and J lost 7 bases, with 9 bases between them. Germline CDR1 SGHTS, CDR2 YDEGEE. There are 13 residues in the CDR3. CDR3 DNA sequence: TGTGCCAGCAGCTTGCCAGGGGCCCAGCCCCAGCATTTT. Protein sequence: CASSLPGAQPQHF.

The chain employs TRBV5-1 and TRBJ1-1; D remains ambiguous. The CDR3 totals 12 residues. V lost 0 bases, J lost 5 bases, and 5 bases lay in between. Germline V gene sequence: CDR1 SGHRS, CDR2 YFSETQ. Here the CDR3 DNA reads TGCGCCAGCAGCTTGGACAGAACTGAAGCTTTCTTT. Amino acids: CASSLDRTEAFF.

This chain connects TRBV9 to TRBJ1-2, with no clear D. With 4 bases removed from V and 4 bases from J, the gap between germline ends came to 14 bases. Germline lookup yields CDR1 SGDLS and CDR2 YYNGEE. The CDR3 runs to 14 residues. The CDR3 region is CASSPSTNFYGYTF. In DNA, the CDR3 is TGTGCCAGCAGCCCCTCAACAAACTTCTATGGCTACACCTTC. Full variable domain (missing parts from reference TRBV9 and TRBJ1-2): DSGVTQTPKHLITATGQRVTLRCSPRSGDLSVYWYQQSLDQGLQFLIQYYNGEERAKGNILERFSAQQFPDLHSELNLSSLELGDSALYFCASSPSTNFYGYTFGSGTRLTVV.

The V gene is TRBV10-2, the J gene TRBJ2-2, with 12 nucleotides matching TRBD2. V shed 3 bases and J 1 base; nucleotides not matched to a gene: 6. The CDR3 spans 18 residues. Germline CDR1 WSHSY, CDR2 SAAADI. Written as DNA, the CDR3 is TGCGCCAGCAGTGATAGTACGGGACTAGCGGGGAACACCGGGGAGCTGTTTTTT. It codes for CASSDSTGLAGNTGELFF.

The chain carries TRBV7-3 and TRBJ2-1; D remains unclear. This CDR3 comprises 13 residues. V shed 2 bases and J shed 6 bases, with 8 bases lying between them. Germline CDR1 and CDR2: SGHTA and FQGTGA. CDR3 in amino acids: CASSLVSSNEQFF. The DNA of the CDR3 is TGTGCCAGCAGCTTAGTGTCAAGCAATGAGCAGTTCTTC.

This clone has more than one count but fewer than ten. This chain joins TRBV6-6 and TRBJ2-2, with D maybe TRBD2 (5 bases). CDR1 is MNHNY and CDR2 is SVGAGI in the germline V gene (reference sequence). The CDR3 loop spans 14 amino acids. Trimming cost V 2 bases and J 5 bases, with 9 bases left between them. CDR3 bases: TGTGCCAGCAGTTACAGTGGGGAGACCGGGGAGCTGTTTTTT. Protein product: CASSYSGETGELFF.

The CDR3 protein is CAVTGGTEAFF. CDR3 DNA sequence: TGTGCCGTGACAGGGGGCACTGAAGCTTTCTTT. The chain combines TRBV6-5 with TRBJ1-1, with 9 bases fitting TRBD1. There are 11 residues in the CDR3. Germline values: CDR1 MNHEY, CDR2 SVGAGI. V shed 11 bases, J shed 4 bases, and the junction held 2 bases outside the gene matches.

To note about this clone: Other nucleotide sequences in the sample specify the same CDR3. V usage is TRBV30 and J usage is TRBJ1-1, with unresolved D. The CDR3 covers 11 residues. V lost 4 bases, J lost 0 bases, and 3 bases lay in between. The germline V gene encodes CDR1 GTSNPN and CDR2 SVGIG (reference sequence). The DNA of the CDR3 is TGTGCCTGGACTGTGAACACTGAAGCTTTCTTT. Its protein is CAWTVNTEAFF. Using reference TRBV30 and TRBJ1-1 for the parts outside the CDR3, the full variable domain is SQTIHQWPATLVQPVGSPLSLECTVEGTSNPNLYWYRQAAGRGLQLLFYSVGIGQISSEVPQNLSASRPQDRQFILSSKKLLLSDSGFYLCAWTVNTEAFFGQGTRLTVV.

In its sample, this clone was seen a few times. The chain couples TRBV5-1 to TRBJ1-1; 8 nucleotides match TRBD1. Unmatched junction bases numbered 12, after V lost 5 bases and J lost 0 bases. Per the germline V gene, CDR1 is SGHRS and CDR2 is YFSETQ. The CDR3 consists of 17 residues. CDR3 in amino acids: CASSLTGGTNMNTEAFF. Written as DNA, the CDR3 is TGCGCCAGCAGTCTAACAGGGGGAACAAACATGAACACTGAAGCTTTCTTT. The full variable domain, completed using reference TRBV5-1 and TRBJ1-1, is KAGVTQTPRYLIKTRGQQVTLSCSPISGHRSVSWYQQTPGQGLQFLFEYFSETQRNKGNFPGRFSGRQFSNSRSEMNVSTLELGDSALYLCASSLTGGTNMNTEAFFGQGTRLTVV.

The V call is TRBV29-1, the J call TRBJ2-6, with D perhaps TRBD2 (6 bases). The V gene lost 4 bases and the J gene lost 2 bases, with 12 bases spanning the gap. This CDR3 has 15 amino acids. Germline values: CDR1 SQVTM, CDR2 ANQGSEA. The chain's CDR3 is CSVAGGIPGANVLTF. Written as DNA, the CDR3 is TGCAGCGTTGCGGGCGGGATACCTGGGGCCAACGTCCTGACTTTC.

The chain employs TRBV30 and TRBJ1-1; the D gene is possibly TRBD1 (5 bases). V lost 2 bases to trimming and J lost 6 bases, with 16 bases between them. This CDR3 has 14 amino acids. CDR1 is GTSNPN, CDR2 SVGIG, per germline (reference sequence). CDR3 DNA sequence: TGTGCCTGGAGTATGAATGGGGCCCCTTCTGAAGCTTTCTTT. Encoded protein: CAWSMNGAPSEAFF.

The chain employs TRBV4-1 and TRBJ1-5; 8 nucleotides match TRBD1. V lost 3 bases to trimming and J lost 8 bases; unmatched junction nucleotides: 3. The CDR3 loop spans 13 amino acids. The V gene's germline CDR1 is MGHRA and CDR2 YSYEKL. The DNA of the CDR3 is TGCGCCAGCAGCCAGGACAGGGAGGAGCCCCAGCATTTT. Its protein is CASSQDREEPQHF.

This chain uses TRBV6-6 with TRBJ1-5, with D maybe TRBD1 (6 bases). V lost 2 bases and J 2 bases, leaving 10 bases between the germline ends. This CDR3 has 15 amino acids. CDR1 is MNHNY, CDR2 SVGAGI, per germline (reference sequence). Here the CDR3 DNA reads TGTGCCAGCAGTTACCAGGGGCACGGCAATCAGCCCCAGCATTTT. It encodes CASSYQGHGNQPQHF.

The V call is TRBV7-9, the J call TRBJ1-1; no clear D gene. Looked up from germline, CDR1 is SEHNR and CDR2 is FQNEAQ (reference sequence). Deletions cut 5 bases from V and 4 bases from J, with 23 bases between. The CDR3 spans 17 residues. This CDR3 reads CASSENPGMIVSTEAFF. The CDR3 DNA sequence: TGTGCCAGCAGCGAAAACCCAGGAATGATAGTGAGCACTGAAGCTTTCTTT.

In its sample, this clone was seen a few times. This chain links TRBV29-1 with TRBJ1-2, with 8 nucleotides matching TRBD1. With V trimmed by 0 bases and J by 4 bases, 7 bases remained unmatched. The CDR3 runs 15 residues. Germline V gives CDR1 SQVTM, CDR2 ANQGSEA. CDR3 residues: CSVEDWTGRGYGYTF. The CDR3 nucleotides are TGCAGCGTTGAAGACTGGACAGGGCGAGGCTATGGCTACACCTTC.

The chain couples TRBV6-5 to TRBJ2-7; TRBD1 matches at 9 bases. CDR3 length equals 13 residues. The J segment lost 5 bases and the V segment lost 6 bases, leaving 5 bases of the junction unmatched. Germline CDR1 and CDR2: MNHEY and SVGAGI. The CDR3 spells CASSLNRGHEQYF. The CDR3 bases are TGTGCCAGCAGCTTAAACAGGGGGCACGAGCAGTACTTC.

Points on this clone: The junction differs from germline at one of its ends, possibly a read error. This chain joins TRBV4-1 and TRBJ2-7; 12 nucleotides line up with TRBD1. CDR1 is MGHRA and CDR2 is YSYEKL in the germline V gene. The CDR3 is made up of 14 amino acids. CDR3 bases: TGCGCCAGCAGCCAAGATCCCGGGGACAGGGGGCTATCCTTC. Protein product: CASSQDPGDRGLSF.

The chain has TRBV27 and TRBJ1-1, with 9 nucleotides matching TRBD1. The CDR3 consists of 16 residues. V dropped 5 bases and J dropped 0; count of bases not matched to a gene: 7. Germline loops: CDR1 MNHEY, CDR2 SMNVEV (reference sequence). For the CDR3, the DNA is TGTGCCAGCAGTCCGGGACAGGGCCATATGAACACTGAAGCTTTCTTT. Residues: CASSPGQGHMNTEAFF.

This clone showed up just a few times. The chain combines TRBV6-1 with TRBJ1-2; TRBD1 aligns across 9 bases. V trimming: 1 base; J trimming: 8 bases; junction bases outside the gene matches: 5. The CDR3 sequence is 14 residues long. Germline CDR1 and CDR2: MNHNS and SASEGT. The CDR3 region has the DNA TGTGCCAGCAGTGAAGGGGGACAGGGACGCGGCTACACCTTC. This gives the protein CASSEGGQGRGYTF.